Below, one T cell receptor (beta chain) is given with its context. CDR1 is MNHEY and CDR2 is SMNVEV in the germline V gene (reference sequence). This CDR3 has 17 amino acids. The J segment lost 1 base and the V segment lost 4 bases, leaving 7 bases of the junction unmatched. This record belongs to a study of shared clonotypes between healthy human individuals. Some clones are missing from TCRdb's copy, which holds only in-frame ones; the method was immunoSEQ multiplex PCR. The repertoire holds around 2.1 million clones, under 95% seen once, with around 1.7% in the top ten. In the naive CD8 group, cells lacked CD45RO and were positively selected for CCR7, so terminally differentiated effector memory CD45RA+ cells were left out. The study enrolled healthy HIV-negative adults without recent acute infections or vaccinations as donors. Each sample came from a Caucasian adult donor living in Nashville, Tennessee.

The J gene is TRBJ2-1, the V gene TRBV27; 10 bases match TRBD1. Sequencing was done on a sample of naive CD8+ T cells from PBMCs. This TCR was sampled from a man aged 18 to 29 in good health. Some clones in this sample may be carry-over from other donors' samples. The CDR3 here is CASSYLGQGPSYNEQFF. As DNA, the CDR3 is TGTGCCAGCAGTTATCTGGGACAGGGGCCTTCCTACAATGAGCAGTTCTTC.